The 22 T cell receptor beta chains in this list originate from one sample, sequenced in a study of T cells expressing NK-cell markers. With the 5' RACE reads reprocessed, TCRdb shows one record per CDR3 protein and no DNA. In total, the table holds 500,000 or so distinct CDR3 sequences. Sequenced sample: blood T cells: a sorted CD56 or NKG2C T cell subset, CD4+ or CD8+ T cells, or bulk PBMC T cells (not recorded which). These TCRs come from a man aged 18 to 29 in good health.

This chain links TRBV7-2 with TRBJ1-4; the D gene TCRdb calls, TRBD1, cannot be checked with no DNA. Germline CDR1 and CDR2: SGHTA and FQGNSA. The CDR3 has 13 residues. This CDR3 is CASSLVGREKLFF.

The chain employs TRBV7-9 and TRBJ2-3; TCRdb gives TRBD1 as the D gene, but with no DNA this cannot be confirmed. The CDR3 length is 13 residues. CDR1 is SEHNR and CDR2 is FQNEAQ in the germline V gene (reference sequence). The CDR3 is CASKAGYTDTQYF.

CDR3 residues: CASSPTGFNSPLHF. The rearrangement uses TRBV7-3 and TRBJ1-6; TCRdb gives TRBD1 as the D gene, but with no DNA this cannot be confirmed. Germline CDR1 is SGHTA and CDR2 is FQGTGA. CDR3 size: 14 residues.

The V and J genes are TRBV20-1 and TRBJ2-4. CDR1 DFQATT and CDR2 SNEGSKA come from the germline V gene (reference sequence). This CDR3 has 15 residues. This CDR3 reads CSLQAGNLAKNIQYF.

This sequence joins TRBV5-1 and TRBJ2-1; the D gene TCRdb calls, TRBD2, cannot be checked with no DNA. The CDR3 totals 18 residues. Germline V CDR1 and CDR2: SGHRS, YFSETQ. The CDR3 sequence: CASSINPNSGSSYNEQFF.

CDR3 amino acids: CSARDPGVFGVGEQYF. The gene calls are TRBV20-1 and TRBJ2-7; the D gene TCRdb calls, TRBD1, cannot be checked with no DNA. Germline-derived CDR1 and CDR2 are DFQATT and SNEGSKA (reference sequence). CDR3 length: 16 residues.

This sequence joins TRBV12-3 or TRBV12-4 and TRBJ2-2; TCRdb indicates TRBD2, and absent DNA this call remains unverified. The CDR3 is 18 residues long. The CDR3 loop reads CASSPTASGGPGTGELFF.

V and J are TRBV5-1 and TRBJ2-3. Germline lookup yields CDR1 SGHRS and CDR2 YFSETQ. CDR3 length equals 13 residues. This CDR3 is CASAQPQTDTQYF.

The chain couples TRBV7-2 to TRBJ2-2. CDR1 and CDR2 from the germline V gene are SGHTA and FQGNSA. The length of the CDR3 is 15 residues. The CDR3 loop is CASSLMQVQTGELFF. Looking up the rest from reference TRBV7-2 and TRBJ2-2 gives the full variable domain: GAGVSQSPSNKVTEKGKDVELRCDPISGHTALYWYRQSLGQGLEFLIYFQGNSAPDKSGLPSDRFSAERTGGSVSTLTIQRTQQEDSAVYLCASSLMQVQTGELFFGEGSRLTVL.

This sequence joins TRBV3-1 and TRBJ2-7; TCRdb's D call of TRBD2 is untestable without DNA. The germline V gene has CDR1 LGHDT and CDR2 YNNKEL (reference sequence). The CDR3 consists of 17 residues. The CDR3 spells CASSPDDQAGPPYEQYF.

The chain is built from TRBV18 and TRBJ1-5; TCRdb names TRBD1, which stays unverified in the absence of DNA. CDR1 and CDR2 (germline): KGHSH, LQKENI. This CDR3 spans 17 amino acids. CDR3 sequence: CASSPGTGWDPNQPQHF.

V gene TRBV7-3 combines with J gene TRBJ2-5; without DNA, the TCRdb call of TRBD1 cannot be checked. The CDR3 has 13 amino acids. From germline, CDR1 is SGHTA and CDR2 FQGTGA. The CDR3 here is CASSLRGQETQYF.

The J gene is TRBJ2-1, the V gene TRBV4-1; TCRdb's D gene call, TRBD1, goes unchecked for lack of DNA. Looked up from germline, CDR1 is MGHRA and CDR2 is YSYEKL. The length of the CDR3 is 17 residues. CDR3 amino acids: CASSQGATTIRRNEQFF.

This chain joins TRBV7-9 and TRBJ2-5; there is no DNA to check the TCRdb D call of TRBD2. This CDR3 spans 17 amino acids. Germline assignment: CDR1 SEHNR and CDR2 FQNEAQ (reference sequence). CDR3: CASSSGLAGTGQETQYF.

V usage is TRBV20-1 and J usage is TRBJ2-7; checking the TCRdb D call of TRBD1 is not possible without DNA. The CDR3 totals 15 residues. Germline loops: CDR1 DFQATT, CDR2 SNEGSKA (reference sequence). This CDR3 reads CSARDHGGNLDEQYF.

Here the CDR3 reads CASTQSGVSDEQYF. This rearrangement joins TRBV7-9 to TRBJ2-7; TCRdb lists TRBD1, though no DNA is available to test this call. CDR1 is SEHNR, CDR2 FQNEAQ, per germline (reference sequence). The length of the CDR3 is 14 residues. Combining the CDR3 with reference TRBV7-9 and TRBJ2-7 gives the whole variable domain DTGVSQNPRHKITKRGQNVTFRCDPISEHNRLYWYRQTLGQGPEFLTYFQNEAQLEKSRLLSDRFSAERPKGSFSTLEIQRTEQGDSAMYLCASTQSGVSDEQYFGPGTRLTVT.

The V gene is TRBV19, the J gene TRBJ2-5. CDR3 size: 15 residues. Germline CDR1 is LNHDA and CDR2 is SQIVND (reference sequence). The CDR3 loop reads CASSPASVPQETQYF.

The chain links TRBV7-6 to TRBJ2-5. Per germline, CDR1 SGHVS and CDR2 FNYEAQ. This CDR3 comprises 12 residues. The CDR3 sequence is CASSLYLGTQYF.

The rearrangement uses TRBV7-6 and TRBJ2-5; TCRdb outputs TRBD1, but without DNA this stays unchecked. Germline V gene sequence: CDR1 SGHVS, CDR2 FNYEAQ. This CDR3 comprises 15 residues. The CDR3 sequence is CASSLGTALQETQYF.

The chain is built from TRBV6-5 and TRBJ2-5. This CDR3 is built from 15 residues. Germline values: CDR1 MNHEY, CDR2 SVGAGI. This CDR3 reads CASSYSRASTETQYF.

The gene calls are TRBV7-9 and TRBJ2-3. The CDR3 has 15 residues. Per germline, CDR1 SEHNR and CDR2 FQNEAQ (reference sequence). This CDR3 reads CASSLGHGNTDTQYF.

The gene calls are TRBV27 and TRBJ1-1; TCRdb reports TRBD1, a call that lacks DNA to check it against. CDR1 is MNHEY, CDR2 SMNVEV, per germline (reference sequence). The CDR3 has 16 residues. This chain's CDR3 is CASSSLTGNIDTEAFF.